This T cell receptor beta chain was profiled in a study of Graves' ophthalmopathy and Graves' hyperthyroidism. Beta-chain TCR CDR3 regions were amplified from RNA transcripts. The authors performed first-round RT-PCR with HTBI primers and then a second-round multiplex PCR. TCRdb used MiXCR to reprocess the multiplex PCR reads, holding one entry per CDR3 protein. Here the sample spans around 590,000 distinct CDR3 sequences, less than 45% being singletons. Only newly diagnosed hyperthyroidism patients aged 18 to 65, with under 2 months' duration, were enrolled. V was pared by 4 bases and J by 6 bases, with 14 bases between. The CDR3 runs to 15 residues. Germline CDR1 and CDR2: KGHDR and SFDVKD.

The V and J genes are TRBV24-1 and TRBJ1-4; D not resolved. This TCR was sampled from an adult man with Graves' hyperthyroidism. The source material was peripheral blood or thyroid tissue (not recorded which). The CDR3 DNA reads as TGTGCCACCAGTGACCAAGCTACAAGGGATGAAAAACTGTTTTTT. This encodes CATSDQATRDEKLFF.